This TCR beta chain originates from a study of cytotoxic CD8 clonotypes in ibrutinib-treated CLL. Assay used: immunoSEQ multiplex PCR; TCRdb lists only in-frame clones, some missing. Here the sample spans approximately 30,000 clones, over 55% being singletons. The TCR comes from a human donor with chronic lymphocytic leukemia. Source: PBMCs, taken after 24 months of ibrutinib treatment.

This chain's CDR3 is CSVTQGRMNTEAFF. The CDR3, as DNA: TGCAGCGTTACCCAGGGTAGGATGAACACTGAAGCTTTCTTT. This rearrangement joins TRBV29-1 to TRBJ1-1, with D tentatively TRBD1 (5 bases). Germline CDR1 reads SQVTM; CDR2 reads ANQGSEA. The CDR3 is made up of 14 amino acids. V dropped 5 bases and J dropped 0 bases, with 13 bases sitting between them.